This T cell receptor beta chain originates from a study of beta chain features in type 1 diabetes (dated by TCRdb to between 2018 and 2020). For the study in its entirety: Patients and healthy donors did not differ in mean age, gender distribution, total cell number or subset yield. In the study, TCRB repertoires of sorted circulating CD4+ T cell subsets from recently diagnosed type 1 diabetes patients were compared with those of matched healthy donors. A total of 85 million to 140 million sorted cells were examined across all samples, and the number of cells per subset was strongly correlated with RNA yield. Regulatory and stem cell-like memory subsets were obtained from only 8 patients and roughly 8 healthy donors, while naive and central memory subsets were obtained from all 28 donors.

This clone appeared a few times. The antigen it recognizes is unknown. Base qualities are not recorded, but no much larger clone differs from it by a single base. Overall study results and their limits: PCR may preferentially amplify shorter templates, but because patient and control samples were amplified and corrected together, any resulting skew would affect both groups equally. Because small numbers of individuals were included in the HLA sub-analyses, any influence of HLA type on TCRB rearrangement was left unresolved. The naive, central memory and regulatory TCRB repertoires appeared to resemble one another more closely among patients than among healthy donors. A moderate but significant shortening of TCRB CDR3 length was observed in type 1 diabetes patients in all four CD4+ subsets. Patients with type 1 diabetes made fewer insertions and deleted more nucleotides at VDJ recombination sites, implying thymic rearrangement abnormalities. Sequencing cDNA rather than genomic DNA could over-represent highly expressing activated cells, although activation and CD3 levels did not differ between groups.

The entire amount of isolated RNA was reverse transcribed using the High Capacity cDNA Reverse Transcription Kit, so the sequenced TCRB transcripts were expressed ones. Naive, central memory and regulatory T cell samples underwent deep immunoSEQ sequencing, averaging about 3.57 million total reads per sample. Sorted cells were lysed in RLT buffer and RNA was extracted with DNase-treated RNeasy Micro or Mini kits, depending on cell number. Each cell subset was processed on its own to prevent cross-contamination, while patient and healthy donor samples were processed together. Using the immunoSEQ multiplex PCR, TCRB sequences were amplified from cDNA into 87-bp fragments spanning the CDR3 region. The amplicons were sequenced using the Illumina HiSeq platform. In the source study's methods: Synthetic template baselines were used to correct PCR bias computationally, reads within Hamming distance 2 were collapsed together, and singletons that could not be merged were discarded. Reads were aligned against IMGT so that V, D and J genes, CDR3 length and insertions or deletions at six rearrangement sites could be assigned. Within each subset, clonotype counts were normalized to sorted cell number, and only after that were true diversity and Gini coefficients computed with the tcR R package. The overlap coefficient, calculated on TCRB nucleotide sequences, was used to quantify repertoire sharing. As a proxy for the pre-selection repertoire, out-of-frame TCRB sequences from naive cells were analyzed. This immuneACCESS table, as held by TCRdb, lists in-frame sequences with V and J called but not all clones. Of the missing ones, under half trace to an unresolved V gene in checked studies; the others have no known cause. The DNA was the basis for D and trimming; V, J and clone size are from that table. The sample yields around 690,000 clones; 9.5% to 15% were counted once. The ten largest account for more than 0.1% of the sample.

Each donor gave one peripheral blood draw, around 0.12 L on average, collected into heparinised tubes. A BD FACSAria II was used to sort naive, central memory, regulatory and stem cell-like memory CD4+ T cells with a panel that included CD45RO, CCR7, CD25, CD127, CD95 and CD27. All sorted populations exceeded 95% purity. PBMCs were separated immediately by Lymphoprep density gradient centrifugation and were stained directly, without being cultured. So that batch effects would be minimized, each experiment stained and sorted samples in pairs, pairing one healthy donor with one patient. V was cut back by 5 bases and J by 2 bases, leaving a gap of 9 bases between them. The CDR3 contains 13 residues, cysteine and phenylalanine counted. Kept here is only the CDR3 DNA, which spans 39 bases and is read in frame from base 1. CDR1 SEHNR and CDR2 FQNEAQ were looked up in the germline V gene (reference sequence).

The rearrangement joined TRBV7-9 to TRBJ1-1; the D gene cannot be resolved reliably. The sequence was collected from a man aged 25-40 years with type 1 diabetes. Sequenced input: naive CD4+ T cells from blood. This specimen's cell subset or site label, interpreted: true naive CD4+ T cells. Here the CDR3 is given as CASSTTANTEAFF. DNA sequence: TGTGCCAGCAGCACCACAGCTAACACTGAAGCTTTCTTT.